Given below is one T cell receptor (beta chain) in context. Its antigen is as yet unknown. The data derive from a study of T cells after yellow fever vaccination. Via MiXCR, TCRdb re-called the 5' RACE reads, giving one row per CDR3 protein. The sample carries about 73,000 distinct CDR3 sequences, approximately 8% recorded once. Regarding the study as a whole: On re-exposure, the response was weaker but peaked faster, at day 5 versus 15. The booster saw the reappearance of most primary-vaccination clones (roughly 96% CD4, 70% to 90% CD8).

Looked up from germline, CDR1 is LNHDA and CDR2 is SQIVND (reference sequence). The CDR3 is 15 residues long. Germline trimming cut 5 bases from V and 0 bases from J; bases unmatched to any gene: 7. The chain employs TRBV19 and TRBJ2-7, with 7 positions matching TRBD1. The starting material was CD8+ T cells sorted from PBMCs, obtained on the day of the yellow fever booster vaccination. This clonotype was sampled from a man aged 30 to 45 who received the YFV17D yellow fever vaccine. The CDR3 reads CASSPGQVFSYEQYF. The CDR3 nucleotides are TGTGCCAGTAGTCCTGGACAGGTCTTCTCCTACGAGCAGTACTTC.